A selection of T cell receptor beta chains follows, all from one sample in a study of cytomegalovirus exposure and HLA in healthy donors. Method: immunoSEQ multiplex PCR; TCRdb's copy keeps in-frame clones and lacks some. The sample records fewer than 150,000 clones, 70% to 75% being singletons. Sequenced sample: PBMCs. Receptors originate from a man younger than 45 in good health and CMV-seronegative. The CDR3 runs from the conserved cysteine through the conserved F or W. The D gene is left open where the match is weak. Size values are once, few and many counts, or a class for expanded clones, and some rows have none.

clone size: NA; J gene: TRBJ1-5; V gene: TRBV15; D gene: NA; CDR3 DNA: TGTGCCACCAGCAGATCTAAGCAGCCCCAGCATTTT; CDR3 protein: CATSRSKQPQHF
clone size: NA; J gene: TRBJ2-1; V gene: TRBV4-2; D gene: TRBD1; CDR3 DNA: TGTGCCAGCAGCCCTCGATCGGGACAGCACAATGAGCAGTTCTTC; CDR3 protein: CASSPRSGQHNEQFF
clone size: NA; J gene: TRBJ2-2; V gene: TRBV6-6; D gene: NA; CDR3 DNA: TGTGCCAGCAGTTTGGACAGGAACACCGGGGAGCTGTTTTTT; CDR3 protein: CASSLDRNTGELFF
clone size: NA; J gene: TRBJ1-4; V gene: TRBV11-2; D gene: NA; CDR3 DNA: TGTGCCAGCAGCTTAATGGCTCAATTTCGCCAAAAACTGTTTTTT; CDR3 protein: CASSLMAQFRQKLFF
clone size: NA; J gene: TRBJ2-7; V gene: TRBV4-3; D gene: NA; CDR3 DNA: TGCGCCAGCAGCCAAGTTTGGTCCAGCTCCTACGAGCAGTACTTC; CDR3 protein: CASSQVWSSSYEQYF
clone size: few; J gene: TRBJ2-5; V gene: TRBV4-2; D gene: TRBD2; CDR3 DNA: TGTGCCAGCAGCCAAGGGCTACGGAGCGGGGTGGAGGAGACCCAGTACTTC; CDR3 protein: CASSQGLRSGVEETQYF
clone size: NA; J gene: TRBJ2-3; V gene: TRBV5-6; D gene: TRBD1; CDR3 DNA: TGTGCCAGCAGCTTGGACGTTGGGGACAGGGTAACAGATACGCAGTATTTT; CDR3 protein: CASSLDVGDRVTDTQYF
clone size: once; J gene: TRBJ2-5; V gene: TRBV11-3; D gene: NA; CDR3 DNA: TGTGCCAGCAGCCCAGGACAGCGAACGCTCCAAGAGACCCAGTACTTC; CDR3 protein: CASSPGQRTLQETQYF
clone size: NA; J gene: TRBJ2-7; V gene: TRBV11-3; D gene: TRBD2; CDR3 DNA: TGTGCCAGCAGCCGGAGCGGGGACTACGAGCAGTACTTC; CDR3 protein: CASSRSGDYEQYF
clone size: NA; J gene: TRBJ1-1; V gene: TRBV6-6; D gene: TRBD1; CDR3 DNA: TGTGCCAGCTCCGGAGGGGGCGCAGAAGCTTTCTTT; CDR3 protein: CASSGGGAEAFF
clone size: few; J gene: TRBJ2-7; V gene: TRBV28; D gene: TRBD1; CDR3 DNA: TGTGCCAGCAGTTTCGGGACAGGGGTCCTTGGGTCCTACGAGCAGTACTTC; CDR3 protein: CASSFGTGVLGSYEQYF
clone size: NA; J gene: TRBJ1-3; V gene: TRBV10-3; D gene: TRBD1; CDR3 DNA: TGTGCCATCAATCAGGACAGGAAGCCTTTCTCTGGAAACACCATATATTTT; CDR3 protein: CAINQDRKPFSGNTIYF
clone size: once; J gene: TRBJ1-2; V gene: TRBV6-5; D gene: NA; CDR3 DNA: TGTGCCAGCAGTTTTTCTCGGTATGGCTATGGCTACACCTTC; CDR3 protein: CASSFSRYGYGYTF
clone size: NA; J gene: TRBJ2-5; V gene: TRBV6-1; D gene: TRBD2; CDR3 DNA: TGTGCCAGCATCAATCCATTCCGGGGGGAAGAGACCCAGTACTTC; CDR3 protein: CASINPFRGEETQYF
clone size: NA; J gene: TRBJ2-7; V gene: TRBV10-3; D gene: NA; CDR3 DNA: TGTGCCACGGGGCTAGCCGGGACACAATACGAGCAGTACTTC; CDR3 protein: CATGLAGTQYEQYF
clone size: NA; J gene: TRBJ1-4; V gene: TRBV9; D gene: NA; CDR3 DNA: TGTGCCAGCAGCGTAGAACCCCCCAAGAGTGGAAAACTGTTTTTT; CDR3 protein: CASSVEPPKSGKLFF
clone size: NA; J gene: TRBJ2-1; V gene: TRBV7-8; D gene: NA; CDR3 DNA: TGTGCCAGCGGAATTCGAGCGGGTAGCTCCTACAATGAGCAGTTCTTC; CDR3 protein: CASGIRAGSSYNEQFF
clone size: NA; J gene: TRBJ1-1; V gene: TRBV18; D gene: TRBD1; CDR3 DNA: TGTGCCAGCTCACAGCGACAGGGCTTAACTGAAGCTTTCTTT; CDR3 protein: CASSQRQGLTEAFF
clone size: NA; J gene: TRBJ2-7; V gene: TRBV4-1; D gene: TRBD2; CDR3 DNA: TGCGCCAGCAGCCAAGAGTTCGTACTAGCGGGGGGGCTCTACGAGCAGTACTTC; CDR3 protein: CASSQEFVLAGGLYEQYF
clone size: NA; J gene: TRBJ1-1; V gene: TRBV27; D gene: NA; CDR3 DNA: TGTGCCAGCAGTTTCTCTGTTAACACTGAAGCTTTCTTT; CDR3 protein: CASSFSVNTEAFF
clone size: NA; J gene: TRBJ2-7; V gene: TRBV7-6; D gene: NA; CDR3 DNA: TGTGCCAGCAGCTTCGGAGGGGCAAGCTCCTACGAGCAGTACTTC; CDR3 protein: CASSFGGASSYEQYF
clone size: NA; J gene: TRBJ1-1; V gene: TRBV4-2; D gene: TRBD1; CDR3 DNA: TGTGCCAGCAGCAAAAGGGACAGGGGGACGGCCCAAGCTTTCTTT; CDR3 protein: CASSKRDRGTAQAFF
clone size: NA; J gene: TRBJ2-7; V gene: TRBV14; D gene: NA; CDR3 DNA: TGTGCCAGCAGCCAAGTTTCAATCTACGAGCAGTACTTC; CDR3 protein: CASSQVSIYEQYF